Below, 25 T cell receptor beta chains from the same sample are listed, as sequenced in a study of identical twins. TCRdb recomputed calls from the 5' RACE reads with MiXCR, one row per CDR3 protein. The sample yields 400,000 to 500,000 distinct CDR3 sequences, about a fifth seen once. Sequencing was performed on naive T cells sorted from blood. These receptors were collected from a man aged 50-59 years in good health.

The sample holds many counts of this clonotype. V and J are TRBV12-3 or TRBV12-4 and TRBJ1-6; D call uncertain. The CDR3 is 13 amino acids. V was pared by 5 bases and J by 10 bases, with 12 bases between. Written as DNA, the CDR3 is TGTGCCAGCAGTCCACCTGGTTGGTCACCCCTCCACTTT. It is translated as CASSPPGWSPLHF.

This clonotype has ten or more counts. The chain has TRBV12-3 or TRBV12-4 and TRBJ2-1; 16 bases are shared with TRBD2. The junction had 10 bases not matched to a gene; V was cut back by 6 bases and J by 8 bases. The CDR3 has 17 residues. DNA of the CDR3: TGTGCCAGCAGCAAAAACCCGGGACTAGCGGGAGGGTATGAGCAGTTCTTC. It codes for CASSKNPGLAGGYEQFF.

The chain carries TRBV28 and TRBJ2-3, with D possibly being TRBD2 (6 bases). Trimming pared 6 bases from V and 4 bases from J, leaving 14 bases between. Per the germline V gene, CDR1 is MDHEN and CDR2 is SYDVKM. The CDR3 length is 14 residues. CDR3 sequence (DNA): TGTGCCAGCAGCTTCCCTAGCGACGCAGATACGCAGTATTTT. Protein sequence: CASSFPSDADTQYF. Full variable domain (rest looked up from reference TRBV28 and TRBJ2-3): DVKVTQSSRYLVKRTGEKVFLECVQDMDHENMFWYRQDPGLGLRLIYFSYDVKMKEKGDIPEGYSVSREKKERFSLILESASTNQTSMYLCASSFPSDADTQYFGPGTRLTVL.

This clonotype has just a few counts. V is TRBV19 and J is TRBJ2-7, with D perhaps assigned TRBD1 or TRBD2 (6 bases each). The V end was cut by 1 base, the J end by 2 bases, with 15 bases between. This CDR3 has 16 amino acids. Per germline, CDR1 LNHDA and CDR2 SQIVND (reference sequence). The CDR3 sequence: CASSIGYREVPYEQYF. Written as DNA, the CDR3 is TGTGCCAGTAGTATAGGCTACAGGGAGGTCCCCTACGAGCAGTACTTC.

This sequence joins TRBV12-3 or TRBV12-4 and TRBJ1-2; the match to TRBD1 covers 7 bases. This CDR3 is 14 amino acids long. V shed 1 base, J shed 8 bases, and the junction held 7 bases outside the gene matches. The CDR3 region is CASSLVGGAKGYTF. CDR3 nucleotide sequence: TGTGCCAGCAGTTTAGTAGGGGGCGCCAAAGGCTACACCTTC.

This clonotype was detected only a few times. The rearrangement uses TRBV4-2 and TRBJ1-2, with 10 bases identical to TRBD1. The CDR3 loop spans 15 amino acids. CDR1 LGHNA and CDR2 YNFKEQ come from the germline V gene. Trimming at V came to 1 base and at J to 4 bases, leaving 3 bases not matched to a gene. CDR3 bases: TGTGCCAGCAGCCAAGGGGGACAGGGGACCTATGGCTACACCTTC. It codes for CASSQGGQGTYGYTF.

The chain uses TRBV29-1 and TRBJ2-5; D remains unclear. With 3 bases removed from V and 7 bases from J, the gap between germline ends came to 12 bases. This CDR3 region has 12 residues. The V gene's germline CDR1 is SQVTM and CDR2 ANQGSEA. The CDR3 sequence: CSVDRALGTQYF. In DNA form, the CDR3 reads TGCAGCGTTGATAGGGCCTTGGGGACCCAGTACTTC.

This chain connects TRBV5-1 to TRBJ2-5, with 8 bases fitting TRBD1. CDR1 and CDR2 from the germline V gene are SGHRS and YFSETQ. V shed 0 bases and J 10 bases; nucleotides not matched to a gene: 8. The CDR3 sequence is 14 residues long. CDR3 residues: CASSLEPGGRNQYF. CDR3 DNA: TGCGCCAGCAGCTTGGAGCCAGGGGGCAGAAACCAGTACTTC.

This clonotype appeared a few times. The chain carries TRBV4-1 and TRBJ2-7; possible D gene TRBD1, 5 bases. V lost 1 base and J lost 6, with 16 bases in between. CDR1 MGHRA and CDR2 YSYEKL come from the germline V gene. The CDR3 length is 15 residues. CDR3 sequence (DNA): TGCGCCAGCAGCCAAGTTGAAGGGGATCTGGCCGAGCAGTACTTC. Translation: CASSQVEGDLAEQYF.

The J gene is TRBJ2-1, the V gene TRBV28, with 8 bases lining up with TRBD1. Looked up from germline, CDR1 is MDHEN and CDR2 is SYDVKM. The CDR3 has 15 residues. Losses at the gene ends were 1 base for V and 6 bases for J; bases not matched to a gene: 5. CDR3 DNA sequence: TGTGCCAGCAGTTTATTTTCCAGGGGGCGCAATGAGCAGTTCTTC. Protein product: CASSLFSRGRNEQFF.

The chain's CDR3 is CASSPLGFAGGAGNEQFF. The CDR3 nucleotides read TGCGCCAGCAGCCCCCTCGGGTTTGCAGGGGGCGCAGGCAATGAGCAGTTCTTC. The rearrangement links TRBV5-1 to TRBJ2-1, with TRBD1 matching 8 bases. Germline CDR1 reads SGHRS; CDR2 reads YFSETQ. There are 18 residues in the CDR3. With 4 bases clipped from V and 6 bases from J, the junction kept 18 bases outside the gene matches.

The chain is built from TRBV5-5 and TRBJ2-3; either TRBD1 or TRBD2 may supply D (5 bases each). This CDR3 region has 16 residues. The V gene's germline CDR1 is SGHKS and CDR2 YYEKEE (reference sequence). The germline V and J ends were trimmed by 1 base and 0 bases, with 12 bases remaining between them. CDR3 sequence reads: CASSLLGVPSTDTQYF. CDR3 sequence (DNA): TGTGCCAGCAGCTTGTTGGGGGTACCTAGCACAGATACGCAGTATTTT. Variable domain in full (rest from reference TRBV5-5 and TRBJ2-3): DAGVTQSPTHLIKTRGQQVTLRCSPISGHKSVSWYQQVLGQGPQFIFQYYEKEERGRGNFPDRFSARQFPNYSSELNVNALLLGDSALYLCASSLLGVPSTDTQYFGPGTRLTVL.

The chain couples TRBV5-1 to TRBJ2-7; D is unclear. This CDR3 is 11 amino acids long. Germline CDR1 SGHRS, CDR2 YFSETQ. The V and J ends lost 4 bases and 6 bases respectively, with 8 bases between them. CDR3 sequence: CASSVPGEQYF. Here the CDR3 DNA reads TGCGCCAGCAGCGTTCCCGGCGAGCAGTACTTC.

This clonotype was seen at least ten times. The gene calls are TRBV25-1 and TRBJ2-7; 9 nucleotides align to TRBD1. The CDR3 loop spans 14 amino acids. Looked up from germline, CDR1 is MGHDK and CDR2 is SYGVNS. V lost 3 bases, J lost 6 bases, and 6 bases stayed unmatched. The DNA of the CDR3 is TGTGCCAGCAGTGAGTGGGACAGGGCAGTCGAGCAGTACTTC. This encodes CASSEWDRAVEQYF.

This chain uses TRBV3-1 with TRBJ2-7; no clear D. This CDR3 comprises 15 residues. The V end lost 4 bases, the J end lost 2 bases, and 15 bases lay between the germline ends. From germline, CDR1 is LGHDT and CDR2 YNNKEL (reference sequence). The CDR3 region is CASSPPVGSPYEQYF. In DNA form, the CDR3 reads TGTGCCAGCAGCCCCCCGGTGGGCAGTCCCTACGAGCAGTACTTC.

This clonotype was counted only a few times. V usage is TRBV5-1 and J usage is TRBJ2-2; a weak D match, TRBD2 (6 bases). V lost 4 bases, J lost 5 bases, and 15 bases lay in between. Germline V lookup: CDR1 SGHRS, CDR2 YFSETQ. This CDR3 has 15 amino acids. Here the CDR3 reads CASSLRDGGTGELFF. As DNA, the CDR3 is TGCGCCAGCAGCCTCCGGGACGGGGGAACCGGGGAGCTGTTTTTT.

This clonotype was detected a few times. The chain employs TRBV19 and TRBJ1-2, with 7 bases aligning to TRBD1. V shed 6 bases, J shed 7 bases, and the junction held 11 bases outside the gene matches. Germline assignment: CDR1 LNHDA and CDR2 SQIVND (reference sequence). This CDR3 is built from 14 residues. The CDR3 sequence is CASSRQGLTAGYTF. For the CDR3, the DNA is TGTGCCAGTAGCCGACAGGGCCTCACTGCTGGCTACACCTTC.

V is TRBV4-3 and J is TRBJ2-1; 9 positions agree with TRBD2. CDR1 and CDR2 from the germline V gene are LGHNA and YSLEER. V lost 0 bases to trimming and J lost 15 bases; unmatched junction nucleotides: 6. This CDR3 comprises 13 residues. The chain's CDR3 is CASSQDVPSGMFF. The CDR3 DNA follows: TGCGCCAGCAGCCAAGATGTGCCTAGCGGGATGTTCTTC.

This rearrangement joins TRBV30 to TRBJ1-2; the match to TRBD1 covers 7 bases. The junction had 8 bases not matched to a gene; V was cut back by 8 bases and J by 8 bases. The CDR3 sequence is 11 residues long. CDR1 is GTSNPN, CDR2 SVGIG, per germline (reference sequence). CDR3 in DNA: TGTGCCAAGGGGGCAGAAGCGGGCTACACCTTC. Its translation is CAKGAEAGYTF.

The chain couples TRBV5-1 to TRBJ1-6; D not resolved. Between the trimmed V and J ends, which lost 5 bases and 5 bases, there was a span of 5 bases. The CDR3 covers 12 residues. Looked up from germline, CDR1 is SGHRS and CDR2 is YFSETQ. The CDR3 protein is CASRGNNSPLHF. CDR3 DNA: TGCGCCAGCAGAGGGAATAATTCACCCCTCCACTTT.

This clonotype was detected once. The germline gene is not matched at one end of the junction; a read error may be the cause. This chain uses TRBV4-1 with TRBJ1-3; TRBD1 might be the D (6 bases). Germline loops: CDR1 MGHRA, CDR2 YSYEKL. The CDR3 consists of 14 residues. CDR3 loop: CASTQMGGLGPIYF. CDR3 DNA: TGCGCCAGCACCCAAATGGGGGGCTTGGGCCCCATATATTTT.

V is TRBV24-1 and J is TRBJ2-1, with 9 bases that match TRBD1. Germline loops: CDR1 KGHDR, CDR2 SFDVKD. Trimming removed 3 bases from V and 5 bases from J; junction bases left unmatched: 4. The CDR3 loop spans 15 amino acids. CDR3 DNA sequence: TGTGCCACCAGTGATCCCCGGACAGGGGACAATGAGCAGTTCTTC. Translation gives CATSDPRTGDNEQFF.

This clonotype was observed once. V is TRBV27 and J is TRBJ2-1; D is unresolved. Trimming shortened V by 0 bases and J by 6 bases, and 15 bases separated the two germline ends. The CDR3 loop spans 16 amino acids. Germline V gives CDR1 MNHEY, CDR2 SMNVEV (reference sequence). This CDR3 reads CASSLSHWALGNEQFF. CDR3 nucleotides: TGTGCCAGCAGTTTATCCCACTGGGCTCTCGGCAATGAGCAGTTCTTC.

The table lists this clonotype with many counts. The chain is built from TRBV6-5 and TRBJ1-4, with D maybe TRBD1 (6 bases). The CDR3 totals 15 residues. V dropped 6 bases and J dropped 0 bases, with 11 bases sitting between them. Germline V lookup: CDR1 MNHEY, CDR2 SVGAGI. This CDR3 is CASSYRDSTNEKLFF. Written as DNA, the CDR3 is TGTGCCAGCAGCTACAGGGACTCAACTAATGAAAAACTGTTTTTT.

This clonotype was found a few times. The rearrangement joins TRBV6-2 or TRBV6-3 to TRBJ1-2, with unresolved D. Germline CDR1 reads MNHEY; CDR2 reads SVGEGT. The CDR3 loop spans 12 amino acids. Trimming shortened V by 0 bases and J by 8 bases, and 7 bases separated the two germline ends. CDR3 DNA sequence: TGTGCCAGCAGTTACTCGGAGGTCGGCTACACCTTC. Amino acids: CASSYSEVGYTF.